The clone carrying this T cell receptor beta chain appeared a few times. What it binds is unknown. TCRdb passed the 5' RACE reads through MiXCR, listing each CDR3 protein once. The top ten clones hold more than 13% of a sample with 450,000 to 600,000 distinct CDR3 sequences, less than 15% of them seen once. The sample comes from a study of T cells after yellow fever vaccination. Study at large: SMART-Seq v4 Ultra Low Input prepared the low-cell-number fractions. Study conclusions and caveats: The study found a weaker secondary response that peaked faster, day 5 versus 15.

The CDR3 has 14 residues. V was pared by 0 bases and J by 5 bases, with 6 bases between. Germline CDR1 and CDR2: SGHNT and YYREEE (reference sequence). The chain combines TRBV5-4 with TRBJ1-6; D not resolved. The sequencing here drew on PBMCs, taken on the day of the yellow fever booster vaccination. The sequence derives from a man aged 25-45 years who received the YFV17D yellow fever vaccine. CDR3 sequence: CASSLGVHNSPLHF. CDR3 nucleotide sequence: TGTGCCAGCAGCTTGGGGGTCCATAATTCACCCCTCCACTTT.